Below are 15 T cell receptor beta chains sequenced from a single sample in a study of cytomegalovirus exposure and HLA in healthy donors. Use of 60 Vbeta and 13 Jbeta primers characterized the PCR. Profiled with immunoSEQ multiplex PCR; TCRdb holds only in-frame clones, not every one. Seen here are 150,000 to 200,000 clones, around 75% observed once, and the top ten hold roughly 5%. The specimen sequenced was PBMCs. All receptors come from a male donor in good health and CMV-seronegative.

This sequence joins TRBV7-8 and TRBJ2-5, with 12 bases that match TRBD2. This CDR3 has 18 amino acids. J lost 5 bases, V lost 5 bases, and 15 bases had no gene match. Germline CDR1 reads SGHVS; CDR2 reads FQNEAQ. The CDR3 loop is CASSPRASSGGAVETQYF. The CDR3 DNA sequence: TGTGCCAGCAGCCCAAGGGCCTCTAGCGGGGGGGCTGTGGAGACCCAGTACTTC.

This chain links TRBV5-6 with TRBJ1-6, with unresolved D. Germline V gene sequence: CDR1 SGHDT, CDR2 YYEEEE. V dropped 3 bases and J dropped 8 bases, with 12 bases sitting between them. CDR3 length: 14 amino acids. Here the CDR3 DNA reads TGTGCCAGCAGCTCGGGAGGGTACGATTCACCCCTCCACTTT. Translation gives CASSSGGYDSPLHF.

J is TRBJ2-3 and V is TRBV5-1, with 11 bases identical to TRBD2. The CDR3 is 15 residues long. With 4 bases clipped from V and 3 bases from J, the junction kept 4 bases outside the gene matches. Germline CDR1 SGHRS, CDR2 YFSETQ. Here the CDR3 DNA reads TGCGCCAGCAGCGTAGGGACTAGCGGAACAGATACGCAGTATTTT. This gives the protein CASSVGTSGTDTQYF.

The rearrangement uses TRBV19 and TRBJ2-5; perhaps TRBD2 as D (6 bases). Germline lookup yields CDR1 LNHDA and CDR2 SQIVND (reference sequence). The CDR3 is 12 amino acids. V dropped 5 bases and J dropped 7 bases, with 11 bases sitting between them. Here the CDR3 DNA reads TGTGCCAGTAGTCCGGGAGTTGCGACCCAGTACTTC. Translation gives CASSPGVATQYF.

This clone occurred a few times. The J gene is TRBJ1-3, the V gene TRBV4-1; 9 nucleotides align to TRBD1. Germline V gene data show CDR1 as MGHRA and CDR2 as YSYEKL. V trimming: 2 bases; J trimming: 3 bases; junction bases outside the gene matches: 2. CDR3 size: 15 residues. The CDR3 spells CASSQTTGGGNTIYF. As DNA, the CDR3 is TGCGCCAGCAGCCAAACGACAGGGGGTGGAAACACCATATATTTT.

The chain uses TRBV6-5 and TRBJ2-2, with TRBD2 matching 7 bases. With V trimmed by 3 bases and J by 5 bases, 9 bases remained unmatched. Per the germline V gene, CDR1 is MNHEY and CDR2 is SVGAGI. The CDR3 totals 16 residues. The CDR3 nucleotides read TGTGCCAGCAGTTATACGCGCAAGGGACTAACCGGGGAGCTGTTTTTT. Its protein is CASSYTRKGLTGELFF.

This chain links TRBV7-9 with TRBJ2-3, with a weak D call TRBD1 (6 bases). Trimming left V 7 bases short and J 0 bases short, with 14 bases between. Germline V lookup: CDR1 SEHNR, CDR2 FQNEAQ (reference sequence). The CDR3 is made up of 15 amino acids. CDR3 in amino acids: CASTLRDTSTDTQYF. The CDR3 DNA reads as TGTGCCAGCACTCTCCGGGACACCAGCACAGATACGCAGTATTTT.

The genes are TRBV18 and TRBJ1-5; a possible D gene is TRBD1 (5 bases). The V gene lost 6 bases and the J gene lost 5 bases, with 11 bases spanning the gap. Germline V gene lookup returns CDR1 KGHSH and CDR2 LQKENI. This CDR3 spans 13 amino acids. CDR3 sequence: CASSPGHDQPQHF. The DNA for the CDR3 is TGTGCCAGCTCCCCCGGACACGATCAGCCCCAGCATTTT.

As concerns this clone: A read error may account for a junction end that differs from germline. The chain uses TRBV5-1 and TRBJ2-2; possibly TRBD1 for D (6 bases). Looked up from germline, CDR1 is SGHRS and CDR2 is YFSETQ. The CDR3 extends over 16 amino acids. CDR3 in amino acids: CASTLTGTPYTGELFF. The DNA of the CDR3 is TGCGCCAGCACCTTGACCGGGACACCTTACACCGGGGAGCTGTTTTTT.

This clone was observed a single time. CDR3 residues: CSVESNADTQYF. CDR3 DNA sequence: TGCAGCGTTGAGTCTAACGCGGATACGCAGTATTTT. The chain employs TRBV29-1 and TRBJ2-3; D is ambiguous. Trimming shortened V by 3 bases and J by 6 bases, and 10 bases separated the two germline ends. The CDR3 is made up of 12 amino acids. CDR1 is SQVTM, CDR2 ANQGSEA, per germline.

The chain joins TRBV11-2 to TRBJ2-1; TRBD2 agrees at 11 bases. In germline, CDR1 is SGHAT, CDR2 FQNNGV. This CDR3 spans 14 amino acids. J lost 15 bases, V lost 1 base, and 8 bases had no gene match. CDR3 sequence: CASSLGTSGSQRFF. For the CDR3, the DNA is TGTGCCAGCAGCTTAGGGACTAGCGGGTCCCAGCGGTTCTTC.

The CDR3 nucleotides are TGTGCCAGCAGCTTTAGCTCCTATAATTCACCCCTCCACTTT. Its protein is CASSFSSYNSPLHF. The chain has TRBV11-2 and TRBJ1-6, with unresolved D. Germline lookup yields CDR1 SGHAT and CDR2 FQNNGV. V lost 3 bases and J 0 bases, leaving 3 bases between the germline ends. The CDR3 extends over 14 amino acids.

This clone was detected once. The V and J genes are TRBV2 and TRBJ2-1; 9 positions agree with TRBD2. Trimming removed 4 bases from V and 8 bases from J; junction bases left unmatched: 6. Germline V gene sequence: CDR1 SNHLY, CDR2 FYNNEI. The CDR3 has 14 residues. CDR3 bases: TGTGCCAGCAGTGTGGGACTAGCTACCGATGAGCAGTTCTTC. It codes for CASSVGLATDEQFF.

The rearrangement joins TRBV25-1 to TRBJ2-7; possibly TRBD1 for D (6 bases). The V and J ends lost 6 bases and 0 bases respectively, with 6 bases between them. The CDR3 extends over 12 amino acids. CDR1 and CDR2 from the germline V gene are MGHDK and SYGVNS. CDR3 in DNA: TGTGCCAGCAGACAGGGCTCCTACGAGCAGTACTTC. It encodes CASRQGSYEQYF.

As DNA, the CDR3 is TGTGCCAGCAGCGGCTCAGGGGTGGGGTACAATGAGCAGTTCTTC. Protein product: CASSGSGVGYNEQFF. This rearrangement joins TRBV7-9 to TRBJ2-1; tentative D call: TRBD1 (6 bases). This CDR3 has 15 residues. Per germline, CDR1 SEHNR and CDR2 FQNEAQ (reference sequence). Trimming pared 5 bases from V and 4 bases from J, leaving 15 bases between.